This T cell receptor (beta chain) was recorded in a study of CD8 T cells in Susac syndrome. Sequencing targeted TCR beta in blood CD8+ and CD4+ T cells. RNA amounts of about 0.45 to 1 ug underwent reverse transcription with random hexamers. From the immunoSEQ multiplex PCR reads, TCRdb called clonotypes with MiXCR, one entry per CDR3 protein. The sample consists of approximately 120,000 distinct CDR3 sequences, less than 97% of them appearing once. The sequenced sample was CD4+ T cells from PBMCs. The receptor comes from a human donor in good health.

Here the CDR3 reads CAWSGQMNTEAFF. CDR3 DNA: TGTGCCTGGAGTGGTCAGATGAACACTGAAGCTTTCTTT. The chain is built from TRBV30 and TRBJ1-1; D remains ambiguous. The CDR3 consists of 13 residues. CDR1 is GTSNPN and CDR2 is SVGIG in the germline V gene (reference sequence). Trimming removed 1 base at V and 0 bases at J, with 6 bases between.